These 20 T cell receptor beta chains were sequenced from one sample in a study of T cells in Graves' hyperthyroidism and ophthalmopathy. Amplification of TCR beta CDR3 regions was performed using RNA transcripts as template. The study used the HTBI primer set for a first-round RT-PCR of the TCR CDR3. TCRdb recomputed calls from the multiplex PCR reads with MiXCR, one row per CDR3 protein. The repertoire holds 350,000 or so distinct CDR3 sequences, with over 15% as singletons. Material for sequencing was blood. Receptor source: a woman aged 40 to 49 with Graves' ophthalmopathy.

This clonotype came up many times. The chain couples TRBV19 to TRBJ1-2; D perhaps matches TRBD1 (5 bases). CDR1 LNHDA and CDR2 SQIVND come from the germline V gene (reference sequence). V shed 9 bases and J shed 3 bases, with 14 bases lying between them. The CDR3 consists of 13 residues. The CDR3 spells CASAPGRHYGYTF. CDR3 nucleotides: TGTGCCAGCGCTCCGGGACGGCACTATGGCTACACCTTC.

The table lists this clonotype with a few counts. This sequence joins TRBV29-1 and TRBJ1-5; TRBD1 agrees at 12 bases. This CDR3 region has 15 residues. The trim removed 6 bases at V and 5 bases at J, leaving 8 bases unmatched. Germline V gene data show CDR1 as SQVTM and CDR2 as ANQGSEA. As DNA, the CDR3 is TGCAGCGTCGGGGGGGACAGGGGGCGCGATCAGCCCCAGCATTTT. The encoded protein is CSVGGDRGRDQPQHF. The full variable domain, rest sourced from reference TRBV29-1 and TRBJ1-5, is SAVISQKPSRDICQRGTSLTIQCQVDSQVTMMFWYRQQPGQSLTLIATANQGSEATYESGFVIDKFPISRPNLTFSTLTVSNMSPEDSSIYLCSVGGDRGRDQPQHFGDGTRLSIL.

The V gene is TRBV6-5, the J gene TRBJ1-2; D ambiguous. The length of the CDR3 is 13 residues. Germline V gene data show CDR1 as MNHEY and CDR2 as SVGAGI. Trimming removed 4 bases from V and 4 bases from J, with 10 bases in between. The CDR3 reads CASSFHAIYGYTF. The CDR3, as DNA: TGTGCCAGCAGTTTCCACGCTATCTATGGCTACACCTTC.

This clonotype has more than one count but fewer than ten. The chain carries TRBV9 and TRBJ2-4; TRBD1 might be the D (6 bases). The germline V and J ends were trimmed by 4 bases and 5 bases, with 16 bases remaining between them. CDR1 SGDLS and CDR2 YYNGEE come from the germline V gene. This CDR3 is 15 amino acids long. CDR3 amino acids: CASSRFRDTQNIQYF. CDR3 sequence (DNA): TGTGCCAGCAGCCGATTCCGGGACACCCAAAACATTCAGTACTTC.

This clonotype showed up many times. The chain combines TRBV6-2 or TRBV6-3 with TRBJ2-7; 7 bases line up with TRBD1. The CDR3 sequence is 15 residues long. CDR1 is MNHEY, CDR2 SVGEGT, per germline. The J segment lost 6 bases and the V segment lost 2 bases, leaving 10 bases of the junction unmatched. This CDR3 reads CASSYRQGFRSEQYF. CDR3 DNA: TGTGCCAGCAGTTACCGACAGGGATTCCGTTCCGAGCAGTACTTC.

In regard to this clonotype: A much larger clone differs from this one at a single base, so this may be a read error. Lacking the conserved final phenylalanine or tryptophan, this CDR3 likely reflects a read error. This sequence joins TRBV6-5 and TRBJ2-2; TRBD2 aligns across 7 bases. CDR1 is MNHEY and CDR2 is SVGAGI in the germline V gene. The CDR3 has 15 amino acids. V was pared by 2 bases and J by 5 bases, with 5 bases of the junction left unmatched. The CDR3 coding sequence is TGTGCCAGCAGTTACGTTAGCGGGTCGACCGGGGAGCTGTTTGTT. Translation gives CASSYVSGSTGELFV.

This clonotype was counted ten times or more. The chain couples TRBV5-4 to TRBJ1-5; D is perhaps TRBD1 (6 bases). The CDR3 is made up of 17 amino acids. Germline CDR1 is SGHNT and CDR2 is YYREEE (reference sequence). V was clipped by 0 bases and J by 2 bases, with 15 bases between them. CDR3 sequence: CASSLVEWTVGNQPQHF. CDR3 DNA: TGTGCCAGCAGCTTGGTGGAATGGACAGTTGGCAATCAGCCCCAGCATTTT.

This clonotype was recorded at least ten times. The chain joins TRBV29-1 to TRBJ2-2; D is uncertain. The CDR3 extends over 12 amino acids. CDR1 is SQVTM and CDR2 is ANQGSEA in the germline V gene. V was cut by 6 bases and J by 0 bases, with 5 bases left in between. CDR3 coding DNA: TGCAGCGTACACACGAACACCGGGGAGCTGTTTTTT. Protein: CSVHTNTGELFF.

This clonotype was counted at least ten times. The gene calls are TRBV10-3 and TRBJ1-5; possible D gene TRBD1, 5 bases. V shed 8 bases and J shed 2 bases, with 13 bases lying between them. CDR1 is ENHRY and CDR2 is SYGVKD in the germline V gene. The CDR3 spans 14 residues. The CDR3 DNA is TGTGCCATCTCCCGGGGCGATGGCAATCAGCCCCAGCATTTT. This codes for CAISRGDGNQPQHF.

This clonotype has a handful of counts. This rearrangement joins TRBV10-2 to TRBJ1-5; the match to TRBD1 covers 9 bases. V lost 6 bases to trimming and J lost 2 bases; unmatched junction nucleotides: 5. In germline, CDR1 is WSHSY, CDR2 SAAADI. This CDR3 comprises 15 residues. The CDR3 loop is CASRRTGEGNQPQHF. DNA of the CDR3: TGCGCCAGCAGACGGACAGGGGAGGGCAATCAGCCCCAGCATTTT.

The CDR3 nucleotides are TGTGCCAGCGGTCGAAACTCTGGAAACACCATATATTTT. Protein product: CASGRNSGNTIYF. V and J are TRBV28 and TRBJ1-3, with D uncertain. The CDR3 runs 13 residues. V dropped 8 bases and J dropped 0 bases, with 8 bases sitting between them. Germline-derived CDR1 and CDR2 are MDHEN and SYDVKM. Full variable domain (outside the CDR3, taken from reference TRBV28 and TRBJ1-3): DVKVTQSSRYLVKRTGEKVFLECVQDMDHENMFWYRQDPGLGLRLIYFSYDVKMKEKGDIPEGYSVSREKKERFSLILESASTNQTSMYLCASGRNSGNTIYFGEGSWLTVV.

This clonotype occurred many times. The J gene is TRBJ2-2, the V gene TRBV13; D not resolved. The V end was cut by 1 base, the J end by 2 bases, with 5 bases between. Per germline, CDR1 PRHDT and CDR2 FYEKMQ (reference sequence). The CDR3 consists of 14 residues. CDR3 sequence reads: CASSLALNTGELFF. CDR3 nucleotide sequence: TGTGCCAGCAGCTTAGCGTTAAACACCGGGGAGCTGTTTTTT.

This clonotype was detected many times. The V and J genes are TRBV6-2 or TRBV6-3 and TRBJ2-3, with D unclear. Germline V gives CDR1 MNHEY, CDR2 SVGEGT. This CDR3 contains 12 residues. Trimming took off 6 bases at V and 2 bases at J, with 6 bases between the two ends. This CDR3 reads CASSGYTDTQYF. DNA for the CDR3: TGTGCCAGCAGCGGATACACAGATACGCAGTATTTT.

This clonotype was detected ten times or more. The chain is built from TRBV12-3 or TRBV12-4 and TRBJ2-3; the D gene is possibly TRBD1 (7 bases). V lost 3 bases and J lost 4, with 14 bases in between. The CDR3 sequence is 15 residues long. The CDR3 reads CASSFGGGGADTQYF. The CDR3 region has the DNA TGTGCCAGCAGTTTTGGAGGGGGCGGTGCAGATACGCAGTATTTT.

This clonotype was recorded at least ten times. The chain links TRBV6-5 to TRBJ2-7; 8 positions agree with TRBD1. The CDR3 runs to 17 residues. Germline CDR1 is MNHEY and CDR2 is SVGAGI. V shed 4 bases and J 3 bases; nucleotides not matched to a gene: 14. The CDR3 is CASSSTSPGQDYYEQYF. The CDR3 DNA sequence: TGTGCCAGCAGTTCGACCTCCCCGGGACAGGATTACTACGAGCAGTACTTC.

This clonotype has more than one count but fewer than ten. The CDR3 nucleotides are TGCAGTGCTGAAGGACAGGGGGACACTGAAGCTTTCTTT. This sequence encodes CSAEGQGDTEAFF. The rearrangement joins TRBV20-1 to TRBJ1-1; 10 bases map to TRBD1. V shed 5 bases and J 3 bases; nucleotides not matched to a gene: 3. Germline CDR1 and CDR2: DFQATT and SNEGSKA (reference sequence). This CDR3 region has 13 residues.

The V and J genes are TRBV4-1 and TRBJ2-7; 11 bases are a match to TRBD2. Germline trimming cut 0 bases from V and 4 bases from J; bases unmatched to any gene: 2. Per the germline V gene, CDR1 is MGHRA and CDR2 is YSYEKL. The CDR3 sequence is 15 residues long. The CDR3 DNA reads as TGCGCCAGCAGCCAAGAGGCTAGCGGGAGGTACGAGCAGTACTTC. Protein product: CASSQEASGRYEQYF.

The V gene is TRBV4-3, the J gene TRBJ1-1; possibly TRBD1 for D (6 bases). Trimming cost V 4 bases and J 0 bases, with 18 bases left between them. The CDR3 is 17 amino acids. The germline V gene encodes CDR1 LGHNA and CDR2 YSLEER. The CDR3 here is CASSPLKGGSMNTEAFF. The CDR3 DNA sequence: TGCGCCAGCAGCCCGCTTAAGGGGGGCAGCATGAACACTGAAGCTTTCTTT.

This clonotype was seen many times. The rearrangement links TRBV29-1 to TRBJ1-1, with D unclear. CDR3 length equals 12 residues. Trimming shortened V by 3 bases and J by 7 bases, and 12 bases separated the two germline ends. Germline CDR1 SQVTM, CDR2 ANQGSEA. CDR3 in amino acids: CSVEGSEIEAFF. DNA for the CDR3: TGCAGCGTTGAGGGATCTGAGATTGAAGCTTTCTTT.

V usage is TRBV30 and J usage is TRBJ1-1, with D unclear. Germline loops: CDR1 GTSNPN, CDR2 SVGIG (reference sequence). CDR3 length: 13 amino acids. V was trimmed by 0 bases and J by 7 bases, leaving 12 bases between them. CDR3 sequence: CAWSVGRTFEAFF. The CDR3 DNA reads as TGTGCCTGGAGTGTAGGACGAACGTTTGAAGCTTTCTTT.